These 15 T cell receptor beta chains originate from one sample sequenced in a study of T cell changes during pregnancy in multiple sclerosis. Using immunoSEQ multiplex PCR, the repertoire was profiled, and TCRdb retains in-frame clones only, with some absent. The table shows tens of thousands of clones, with 75% to 90% occurring only once. Sample: CD4+ T cells from peripheral blood mononuclear cells, taken in the first trimester of pregnancy. The receptors derive from a female donor in good health, enrolled as a control in a pregnancy study.

The chain couples TRBV6-1 to TRBJ1-2, with 9 bases matching TRBD1. V dropped 6 bases and J dropped 8; count of bases not matched to a gene: 7. Germline CDR1 and CDR2: MNHNS and SASEGT. CDR3 length: 13 residues. The CDR3 DNA reads TGTGCCAGCAGCCGGACAGGGGTTGAGGGCTACACCTTC. This codes for CASSRTGVEGYTF.

This clone was seen a single time. This chain links TRBV27 with TRBJ2-1; 11 bases are a match to TRBD2. Germline CDR1 and CDR2: MNHEY and SMNVEV (reference sequence). After removal of 5 bases from V and 5 bases from J, the junction contained 5 bases not matched to a gene. The CDR3 is 15 amino acids. The CDR3, as DNA: TGTGCCAGCAGTCTCGGGACTAGCGGTAACAATGAGCAGTTCTTC. As protein: CASSLGTSGNNEQFF.

The genes are TRBV11-2 and TRBJ1-1; D gene ambiguous. The CDR3 is 14 residues long. CDR1 is SGHAT, CDR2 FQNNGV, per germline. V was pared by 4 bases and J by 5 bases, with 14 bases between. The CDR3 here is CASSSPRGGTEAFF. The CDR3 DNA reads TGTGCCAGCAGCTCCCCCCGAGGAGGGACTGAAGCTTTCTTT.

V is TRBV27 and J is TRBJ2-7; 8 bases align to TRBD2. V was pared by 2 bases and J by 2 bases, with 5 bases of the junction left unmatched. Looked up from germline, CDR1 is MNHEY and CDR2 is SMNVEV (reference sequence). This CDR3 contains 15 residues. This chain's CDR3 is CASSLAGGRTYEQYF. CDR3 sequence (DNA): TGTGCCAGCAGTTTAGCGGGAGGTAGAACCTACGAGCAGTACTTC.

This clone was found once. The CDR3 DNA follows: TGTGCCAGCAGCATTACAGGGGGCGCTGGGGCCAACGTCCTGACTTTC. Protein product: CASSITGGAGANVLTF. The rearrangement joins TRBV7-2 to TRBJ2-6; 9 bases agree with TRBD1. J was trimmed by 2 bases and V by 5 bases; bases with no gene match: 4. CDR3 length equals 16 residues. The V gene's germline CDR1 is SGHTA and CDR2 FQGNSA.

This chain uses TRBV10-3 with TRBJ2-2; D remains unclear. V was clipped by 10 bases and J by 6 bases, with 15 bases between them. The CDR3 contains 13 residues. Germline V CDR1 and CDR2: ENHRY, SYGVKD. CDR3 bases: TGTGCCACTGGGTTGGATAGCTCCGGGGAGCTGTTTTTT. Translation: CATGLDSSGELFF.

This clone was seen a few times. The chain couples TRBV19 to TRBJ2-1, with D tentatively TRBD1 (6 bases). Germline V lookup: CDR1 LNHDA, CDR2 SQIVND (reference sequence). This CDR3 spans 17 amino acids. V was cut by 7 bases and J by 0 bases, with 19 bases left in between. CDR3 sequence reads: CASTPTGIPSSYNEQFF. The DNA for the CDR3 is TGTGCCAGTACCCCAACAGGGATACCTAGCTCCTACAATGAGCAGTTCTTC.

The CDR3 nucleotides are TGTGCCAGCAGCAATGGGGACTCGCGGTCAGATACGCAGTATTTT. It specifies CASSNGDSRSDTQYF. This chain links TRBV7-9 with TRBJ2-3, with D perhaps matching TRBD2 (6 bases). The CDR3 has 15 residues. In germline, CDR1 is SEHNR, CDR2 FQNEAQ (reference sequence). V was pared by 5 bases and J by 4 bases, with 16 bases between.

The chain couples TRBV7-9 to TRBJ1-6; 9 bases agree with TRBD1. The CDR3 extends over 14 amino acids. Trimming removed 4 bases from V and 7 bases from J; junction bases left unmatched: 2. The V gene's germline CDR1 is SEHNR and CDR2 FQNEAQ (reference sequence). The CDR3 loop reads CASSWTGANSPLHF. In nucleotides, the CDR3 is TGTGCCAGCAGCTGGACAGGGGCCAATTCACCCCTCCACTTT.

This chain links TRBV4-1 with TRBJ2-3; 13 bases are a match to TRBD2. Losses at the gene ends were 4 bases for V and 6 bases for J; bases not matched to a gene: 4. In germline, CDR1 is MGHRA, CDR2 YSYEKL. The CDR3 length is 15 residues. The CDR3 here is CASSPLAGGLDTQYF. Written as DNA, the CDR3 is TGCGCCAGCAGCCCACTAGCGGGGGGGCTCGATACGCAGTATTTT.

The genes are TRBV7-2 and TRBJ2-1; D uncertain. This CDR3 has 14 residues. Trimming left V 3 bases short and J 0 bases short, with 6 bases between. The germline V gene has CDR1 SGHTA and CDR2 FQGNSA. The CDR3 is CASSLRYSYNEQFF. CDR3 coding DNA: TGTGCCAGCAGCTTGCGGTACTCCTACAATGAGCAGTTCTTC.

The V and J genes are TRBV18 and TRBJ2-1; TRBD2 matches at 7 bases. The germline gives CDR1 KGHSH, CDR2 LQKENI. CDR3 size: 15 residues. V trimming: 0 bases; J trimming: 4 bases; junction bases outside the gene matches: 3. The CDR3: CASSPPGTKYNEQFF. The CDR3 DNA sequence: TGTGCCAGCTCACCACCGGGGACTAAATACAATGAGCAGTTCTTC.

The genes are TRBV10-3 and TRBJ2-2; TRBD2 matches at 7 bases. Germline V gives CDR1 ENHRY, CDR2 SYGVKD. CDR3 size: 14 residues. With 7 bases clipped from V and 2 bases from J, the junction kept 4 bases outside the gene matches. The CDR3 protein is CAITGGLNTGELFF. In DNA, the CDR3 is TGTGCCATCACTGGGGGACTAAACACCGGGGAGCTGTTTTTT.

The J gene is TRBJ2-4, the V gene TRBV21-1; TRBD1 is taken as the D call from the table, unchecked against the DNA. TRBV21-1 is a known pseudogene. This CDR3 has 13 residues. CDR3 protein: CASSNRAKNIQYF. The CDR3 region has the DNA TGTGCCAGCAGCAACAGGGCCAAAAACATTCAGTACTTC.

V and J are TRBV4-2 and TRBJ2-1, with 11 bases aligning to TRBD2. Germline V gene sequence: CDR1 LGHNA, CDR2 YNFKEQ. The ends lost 1 base at V and 6 bases at J; junction bases unmatched: 8. The CDR3 loop spans 17 amino acids. The CDR3 reads CASSQVWTSGSSNEQFF. The CDR3 nucleotides are TGTGCCAGCAGCCAAGTCTGGACTAGCGGGTCGAGCAATGAGCAGTTCTTC.